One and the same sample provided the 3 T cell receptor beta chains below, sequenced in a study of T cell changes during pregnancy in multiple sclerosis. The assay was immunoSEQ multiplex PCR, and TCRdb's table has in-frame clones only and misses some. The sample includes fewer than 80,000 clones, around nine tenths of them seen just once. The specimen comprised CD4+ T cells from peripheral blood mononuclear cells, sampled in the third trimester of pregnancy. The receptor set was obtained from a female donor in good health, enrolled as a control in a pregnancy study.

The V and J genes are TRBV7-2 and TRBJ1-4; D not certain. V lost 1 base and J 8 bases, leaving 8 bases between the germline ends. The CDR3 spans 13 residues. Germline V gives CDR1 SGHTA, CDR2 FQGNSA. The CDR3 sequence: CASSLVAREKLFF. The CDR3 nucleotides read TGTGCCAGCAGCTTAGTCGCACGGGAAAAACTGTTTTTT.

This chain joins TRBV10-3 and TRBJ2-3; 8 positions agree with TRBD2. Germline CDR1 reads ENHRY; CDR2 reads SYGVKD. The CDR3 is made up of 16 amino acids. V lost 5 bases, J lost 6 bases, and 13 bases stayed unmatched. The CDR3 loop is CAISSVTGGMRDTQYF. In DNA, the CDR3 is TGTGCCATCAGTTCCGTTACGGGGGGGATGAGGGATACGCAGTATTTT.

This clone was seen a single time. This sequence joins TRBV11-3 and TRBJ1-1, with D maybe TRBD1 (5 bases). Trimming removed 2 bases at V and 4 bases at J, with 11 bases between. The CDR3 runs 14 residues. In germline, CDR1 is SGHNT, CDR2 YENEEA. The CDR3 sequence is CASSLIQVGTEAFF. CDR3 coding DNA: TGTGCCAGCAGCTTAATACAGGTTGGCACTGAAGCTTTCTTT.